This T cell receptor beta chain was recovered during a study of cytomegalovirus exposure and HLA in healthy donors. The germline V gene encodes CDR1 MNHNY and CDR2 SVGAGI (reference sequence). The CDR3 has 16 amino acids. Trimming took off 6 bases at V and 3 bases at J, with 21 bases between the two ends. PCR used 60 Vbeta primers and 13 Jbeta primers. TCRdb's copy holds only in-frame clones and misses some; the assay was immunoSEQ multiplex PCR. The data contain more than 150,000 clones, around 83% of them singletons. The chain couples TRBV6-6 to TRBJ2-7; D possibly corresponds to TRBD2 (7 bases). This TCR came from a woman aged 18-29 years in good health and CMV-seronegative. Specimen: PBMCs. CDR3 DNA sequence: TGTGCCAGCAGAGGGGGGGGAGGCACGAGCCTCTACGAGCAGTACTTC. Translating it yields CASRGGGGTSLYEQYF.